This T cell receptor (beta chain) comes out of a study of metastatic and nonmetastatic thyroid tumors. No patient had received any treatment before thyroid surgery. This clone occurred many times. Other DNA sequences within the sample encode an identical CDR3. Using MiXCR, TCRdb re-called clones from the PCR reads. The sample lists under 35,000 clones; around 25% were seen once. The CDR3 extends over 13 amino acids. The V end lost 0 bases, the J end lost 10 bases, and 13 bases lay between the germline ends. The V gene's germline CDR1 is SGHDN and CDR2 FVKESK. The origin of this receptor is a female donor with papillary thyroid cancer or a benign thyroid nodule (not recorded which). Some clones in this sample may be carry-over from other donors' samples. The rearrangement links TRBV14 to TRBJ2-7; D is possibly TRBD1 or TRBD2 (5 bases each). Sequenced sample: blood. The DNA of the CDR3 is TGTGCCAGCAGCCAAGACGAAGGGACCGAACAGTACTTC. Protein: CASSQDEGTEQYF.